This TCR beta chain originates from a study of T cell changes during pregnancy in multiple sclerosis. Germline lookup yields CDR1 SEHNR and CDR2 FQNEAQ (reference sequence). This CDR3 is built from 14 residues. V shed 6 bases and J shed 0 bases, with 6 bases lying between them. Here immunoSEQ multiplex PCR was the method, and the copy in TCRdb shows in-frame clones only, minus some. Of around 38,000 clones in the sample, about 92% were seen once. Sequences were derived from CD8+ T cells from peripheral blood mononuclear cells, sampled in the third trimester of pregnancy. The receptor was derived from a female donor with multiple sclerosis, enrolled in a pregnancy study. The V and J genes are TRBV7-9 and TRBJ2-6; no clear D. CDR3 loop: CASSQVSGANVLTF. Here the CDR3 DNA reads TGTGCCAGCAGTCAGGTCTCTGGGGCCAACGTCCTGACTTTC. Combining the CDR3 with reference TRBV7-9 and TRBJ2-6 gives the whole variable domain DTGVSQNPRHKITKRGQNVTFRCDPISEHNRLYWYRQTLGQGPEFLTYFQNEAQLEKSRLLSDRFSAERPKGSFSTLEIQRTEQGDSAMYLCASSQVSGANVLTFGAGSRLTVL.